The subject of this entry is one TCR beta chain. Profiled with immunoSEQ multiplex PCR; TCRdb holds only in-frame clones, not every one. The table records 95,000 to 150,000 clones, 70% to 90% of them present only once. The data derive from a study of blood T cell repertoires in COVID-19. Study at large: Acute and convalescent COVID-19 specimens originated in the United States, Italy and Spain.

CDR3 length: 17 amino acids. V was clipped by 2 bases and J by 4 bases; unmatched bases: 11. Germline CDR1 SGHRS, CDR2 YFSETQ. The chain is built from TRBV5-1 and TRBJ2-2, with 7 bases fitting TRBD1. The sample consisted of peripheral blood. This TCR was sampled from a man aged 35 to 55 with acute or convalescent COVID-19. The CDR3 reads CASSLVSGGIGTGELFF. CDR3 sequence (DNA): TGCGCCAGCAGCTTAGTATCAGGGGGAATCGGCACCGGGGAGCTGTTTTTT.